The 25 T cell receptor beta chains presented below share a single source sample, sequenced in a study of OX40 agonist ivuxolimab in advanced cancers. The assay was immunoSEQ multiplex PCR, and TCRdb's table has in-frame clones only and misses some. The profile covers under 70,000 clones, with over 75% appearing a single time and about 6.5% taken by the ten largest. The input for sequencing was CD4+ or CD8+ T cells sorted from blood, taken in a trial of the OX40 agonist ivuxolimab. All receptors come from an adult with an advanced solid tumor such as melanoma, head and neck, liver or kidney cancer.

The rearrangement uses TRBV5-6 and TRBJ2-3; D ambiguous. Germline V gene data show CDR1 as SGHDT and CDR2 as YYEEEE. V dropped 0 bases and J dropped 6 bases, with 2 bases sitting between them. The CDR3 extends over 11 amino acids. CDR3 nucleotide sequence: TGTGCCAGCAGCTTGGCGGATACGCAGTATTTT. This sequence encodes CASSLADTQYF.

This chain uses TRBV7-9 with TRBJ2-3; D is unclear. Germline V CDR1 and CDR2: SEHNR, FQNEAQ (reference sequence). There are 19 residues in the CDR3. The V end lost 1 base, the J end lost 1 base, and 21 bases lay between the germline ends. CDR3 DNA sequence: TGTGCCAGCAGCTTAGACGGATCTGGAAGGGCTTATGGCACAGATACGCAGTATTTT. Residues: CASSLDGSGRAYGTDTQYF.

This clone was seen just once. The chain joins TRBV27 to TRBJ2-2; D not certain. The CDR3 has 13 residues. Germline CDR1 and CDR2: MNHEY and SMNVEV (reference sequence). V dropped 3 bases and J dropped 5 bases, with 7 bases sitting between them. Here the CDR3 reads CASSFGETGELFF. The CDR3 DNA reads TGTGCCAGCAGTTTCGGAGAAACCGGGGAGCTGTTTTTT.

This clone has a handful of counts. V gene TRBV27 combines with J gene TRBJ1-5; D is uncertain. Germline V CDR1 and CDR2: MNHEY, SMNVEV (reference sequence). V gave up 1 base and J gave up 5 bases, with 6 bases separating them. The CDR3 contains 13 residues. The CDR3 region is CASSLWEDQPQHF. CDR3 in DNA: TGTGCCAGCAGTTTATGGGAGGATCAGCCCCAGCATTTT.

The chain has TRBV6-6 and TRBJ2-1; 8 bases line up with TRBD2. V trimming: 1 base; J trimming: 2 bases; junction bases outside the gene matches: 4. This CDR3 is built from 16 residues. Germline CDR1 is MNHNY and CDR2 is SVGAGI (reference sequence). CDR3 sequence (DNA): TGTGCCAGCAGTTACTATAGCGGGAAAGCCTACAATGAGCAGTTCTTC. Protein: CASSYYSGKAYNEQFF.

The chain couples TRBV21-1 to TRBJ2-4. TRBV21-1 has pseudogene status. The CDR3 has 14 amino acids. The CDR3 region has the DNA TGTGCCAGCAGCATAAGGGTAGCCAAAAACATTCAGTACTTC. This sequence encodes CASSIRVAKNIQYF.

Turning to this clone: A read error may account for a junction end that differs from germline. V is TRBV11-3 and J is TRBJ2-1, with D perhaps TRBD2 (7 bases). Germline loops: CDR1 SGHNT, CDR2 YENEEA. The CDR3 totals 16 residues. The CDR3 sequence is CASSVEGGSSYNEQFF. As DNA, the CDR3 is TGTGCCAGCAGCGTAGAGGGGGGGAGCTCCTACAATGAGCAGTTCTTC.

This chain links TRBV6-5 with TRBJ1-1; tentative D call: TRBD1 (5 bases). The CDR3 sequence is 14 residues long. V gave up 2 bases and J gave up 11 bases, with 18 bases separating them. Germline CDR1 is MNHEY and CDR2 is SVGAGI. This chain's CDR3 is CASSYGMFSGRAFF. CDR3 coding DNA: TGTGCCAGCAGTTACGGCATGTTCTCGGGGCGCGCTTTCTTT.

Details on this clone: This CDR3 is also generated by other DNA sequences in the sample. V usage is TRBV18 and J usage is TRBJ2-5; 15 bases map to TRBD2. Germline CDR1 and CDR2: KGHSH and LQKENI. The CDR3 is 15 amino acids. V was pared by 3 bases and J by 4 bases, with 0 bases of the junction left unmatched. This CDR3 is CASSPGLAGGETQYF. For the CDR3, the DNA is TGTGCCAGCTCACCGGGACTAGCGGGAGGAGAGACCCAGTACTTC.

CDR3 amino acids: CASSPRLGTEAFF. For the CDR3, the DNA is TGTGCCAGCAGCCCCCGGTTAGGGACTGAAGCTTTCTTT. J is TRBJ1-1 and V is TRBV5-6; D remains ambiguous. Per germline, CDR1 SGHDT and CDR2 YYEEEE. The CDR3 length is 13 residues. V shed 4 bases and J shed 5 bases, with 12 bases lying between them. The whole variable domain, filled in from reference TRBV5-6 and TRBJ1-1, reads DAGVTQSPTHLIKTRGQQVTLRCSPKSGHDTVSWYQQALGQGPQFIFQYYEEEERQRGNFPDRFSGHQFPNYSSELNVNALLLGDSALYLCASSPRLGTEAFFGQGTRLTVV.

The gene calls are TRBV29-1 and TRBJ2-1; 9 positions agree with TRBD2. This CDR3 contains 17 residues. V was clipped by 1 base and J by 2 bases; unmatched bases: 9. Per germline, CDR1 SQVTM and CDR2 ANQGSEA. The CDR3 DNA sequence: TGCAGCGTTGAAGGGAGGGCTAGCGGGACAACCTACAATGAGCAGTTCTTC. It encodes CSVEGRASGTTYNEQFF.

V gene TRBV7-2 combines with J gene TRBJ1-5; D is undetermined. V was pared by 3 bases and J by 2 bases, with 14 bases between. Germline V lookup: CDR1 SGHTA, CDR2 FQGNSA. The length of the CDR3 is 16 residues. The CDR3 DNA is TGTGCCAGCAGCTTTTACCCATCGTTGGGCAATCAGCCCCAGCATTTT. It yields the protein CASSFYPSLGNQPQHF.

The chain is built from TRBV7-3 and TRBJ2-1, with D uncertain. The CDR3 is 13 amino acids. Germline CDR1 SGHTA, CDR2 FQGTGA. Trimming left V 3 bases short and J 5 bases short, with 8 bases between. The CDR3 DNA is TGTGCCAGCAGCTTGGCGCTGGACAATGAGCAGTTCTTC. Amino acids: CASSLALDNEQFF. Combining the CDR3 with reference TRBV7-3 and TRBJ2-1 gives the whole variable domain GAGVSQTPSNKVTEKGKYVELRCDPISGHTALYWYRQSLGQGPEFLIYFQGTGAADDSGLPNDRFFAVRPEGSVSTLKIQRTERGDSAVYLCASSLALDNEQFFGPGTRLTVL.

The chain is built from TRBV4-1 and TRBJ1-2; 9 positions agree with TRBD1. V was clipped by 5 bases and J by 3 bases; unmatched bases: 1. CDR1 is MGHRA and CDR2 is YSYEKL in the germline V gene. The CDR3 runs to 13 residues. In nucleotides, the CDR3 is TGCGCCAGCAGCTGGGACAGGGACTATGGCTACACCTTC. Its translation is CASSWDRDYGYTF.

The chain carries TRBV9 and TRBJ2-7, with D perhaps matching TRBD1 (7 bases). The CDR3 spans 13 residues. V was clipped by 4 bases and J by 6 bases, with 14 bases between them. In germline, CDR1 is SGDLS, CDR2 YYNGEE. CDR3 loop: CASSFRQGGEQYF. CDR3 bases: TGTGCCAGCAGCTTCCGACAGGGAGGCGAGCAGTACTTC.

This clone was detected a few times. This chain connects TRBV5-1 to TRBJ2-7, with D unclear. There are 15 residues in the CDR3. Germline CDR1 is SGHRS and CDR2 is YFSETQ. With 3 bases removed from V and 2 bases from J, the gap between germline ends came to 15 bases. The CDR3 nucleotides read TGCGCCAGCAGCTCAGGCCAGACCCCCGCCTACGAGCAGTACTTC. Its translation is CASSSGQTPAYEQYF.

J is TRBJ2-7 and V is TRBV19, with D unclear. Trimming cost V 6 bases and J 3 bases, with 6 bases left between them. This CDR3 region has 11 residues. CDR1 is LNHDA and CDR2 is SQIVND in the germline V gene (reference sequence). The chain's CDR3 is CASRENYEQYF. The DNA of the CDR3 is TGTGCCAGTAGGGAAAACTACGAGCAGTACTTC.

The V call is TRBV5-4, the J call TRBJ2-1; no definite D call. This CDR3 has 12 residues. In germline, CDR1 is SGHNT, CDR2 YYREEE (reference sequence). Between the trimmed V and J ends, which lost 1 base and 5 bases, there was a span of 4 bases. The CDR3 loop reads CASSLRHNEQFF. The CDR3 DNA follows: TGTGCCAGCAGCTTGAGACACAATGAGCAGTTCTTC.

This rearrangement joins TRBV5-6 to TRBJ2-5; possibly TRBD2 for D (5 bases). Trimming cost V 3 bases and J 3 bases, with 12 bases left between them. Germline V gene lookup returns CDR1 SGHDT and CDR2 YYEEEE. This CDR3 has 14 residues. This CDR3 reads CASSWRTDEETQYF. In DNA, the CDR3 is TGTGCCAGCAGCTGGAGGACGGACGAAGAGACCCAGTACTTC.

In this sample, this clone turned up once. The rearrangement links TRBV29-1 to TRBJ2-7; tentative D call: TRBD1 (6 bases). CDR1 and CDR2 (germline): SQVTM, ANQGSEA. Trimming shortened V by 7 bases and J by 4 bases, and 17 bases separated the two germline ends. The CDR3 sequence is 13 residues long. As DNA, the CDR3 is TGCAGCGCTGGGACACCCGAAGGATACGAGCAGTACTTC. This translates into CSAGTPEGYEQYF.

Here the CDR3 DNA reads TGTGCCAGCAGTTCCTGGACAGGGAAGGATCAAGAGACCCAGTACTTC. It encodes CASSSWTGKDQETQYF. The chain is built from TRBV27 and TRBJ2-5, with TRBD1 matching 8 bases. Per the germline V gene, CDR1 is MNHEY and CDR2 is SMNVEV (reference sequence). This CDR3 is built from 16 residues. V shed 4 bases and J 2 bases; nucleotides not matched to a gene: 9.

The chain has TRBV29-1 and TRBJ2-7; TRBD2 aligns across 9 bases. With 6 bases clipped from V and 5 bases from J, the junction kept 11 bases outside the gene matches. Germline lookup yields CDR1 SQVTM and CDR2 ANQGSEA. The CDR3 is 14 residues long. Here the CDR3 DNA reads TGCAGCGTGACCGGGATTAGCGGGAGAAACGAGCAGTACTTC. Amino acids: CSVTGISGRNEQYF.

V is TRBV6-5 and J is TRBJ1-1; TRBD1 aligns across 9 bases. This CDR3 spans 15 amino acids. Germline values: CDR1 MNHEY, CDR2 SVGAGI. The ends lost 2 bases at V and 2 bases at J; junction bases unmatched: 3. The CDR3 protein is CASSYGDRDNTEAFF. The CDR3 DNA sequence: TGTGCCAGCAGTTACGGGGACAGGGACAACACTGAAGCTTTCTTT.

This chain links TRBV29-1 with TRBJ1-2; D is unresolved. CDR1 SQVTM and CDR2 ANQGSEA come from the germline V gene. The CDR3 is 15 residues long. The V gene lost 6 bases and the J gene lost 1 base, with 18 bases spanning the gap. This CDR3 reads CSVPHPSLLNYGYTF. In nucleotides, the CDR3 is TGCAGCGTCCCTCACCCCAGTTTGCTTAACTATGGCTACACCTTC.

The chain uses TRBV19 and TRBJ1-5; TRBD1 might be the D (5 bases). V lost 2 bases and J 3 bases, leaving 8 bases between the germline ends. Germline CDR1 reads LNHDA; CDR2 reads SQIVND (reference sequence). The CDR3 spans 14 residues. Here the CDR3 reads CASSIRQPNQPQHF. For the CDR3, the DNA is TGTGCCAGTAGTATACGACAGCCCAATCAGCCCCAGCATTTT.